A single sample is the source of the 14 T cell receptor beta chains below, sequenced in a study of immune heterogeneity within non-small cell lung tumors. Amplification of TCR beta CDR3 was performed by multiplex PCR with 32 V and 13 J primers. Using its own MiXCR run on the multiplex PCR reads, TCRdb lists one record per CDR3 protein. The table records 30,000 to 40,000 distinct CDR3 sequences, around 30% of them present only once. Bulk tumor genomic DNA, 600 to 650 ng per sample, was used as template. Several biopsies per primary tumor, spaced far apart, were taken during surgery. Surgery that was curative in intent was performed on patients with untreated, newly diagnosed non-small cell lung cancer. Source material: lung tumor tissue. Receptors were obtained from a man in his forties with non-small cell lung cancer.

The V gene is TRBV30, the J gene TRBJ2-2; a possible D gene is TRBD1 (6 bases). This CDR3 region has 13 residues. Germline V gene sequence: CDR1 GTSNPN, CDR2 SVGIG (reference sequence). Trimming took off 6 bases at V and 1 base at J, with 9 bases between the two ends. The CDR3 is CACPGQNTGELFF. The CDR3 DNA follows: TGTGCCTGCCCGGGACAGAACACCGGGGAGCTGTTTTTT.

This clonotype was counted between two and nine times. The CDR3 reads CASSFIERPGELFF. CDR3 nucleotide sequence: TGCGCCAGCAGCTTTATCGAGCGGCCCGGGGAGCTGTTTTTT. The V gene is TRBV5-1, the J gene TRBJ2-2; possibly TRBD2 for D (5 bases). This CDR3 spans 14 amino acids. CDR1 and CDR2 from the germline V gene are SGHRS and YFSETQ. Trimming took off 2 bases at V and 6 bases at J, with 11 bases between the two ends.

V gene TRBV28 combines with J gene TRBJ2-3; TRBD2 might be the D (6 bases). The CDR3 sequence is 16 residues long. Trimming removed 6 bases at V and 8 bases at J, with 24 bases between. CDR1 and CDR2 from the germline V gene are MDHEN and SYDVKM. CDR3 nucleotide sequence: TGTGCCAGCAGGACCGCACGGGGCGCCAAGGGAGGTACGCAGTATTTT. It translates to CASRTARGAKGGTQYF.

The chain couples TRBV6-5 to TRBJ2-3; the D gene is possibly TRBD1 (6 bases). Deletions cut 2 bases from V and 0 bases from J, with 9 bases between. Germline V gene lookup returns CDR1 MNHEY and CDR2 SVGAGI. CDR3 length: 15 amino acids. The CDR3 spells CASSYAQGSTDTQYF. The CDR3 DNA is TGTGCCAGCAGTTACGCACAGGGTAGCACAGATACGCAGTATTTT.

Points on this clonotype: A clone one base away is much larger, so this may be a read error. The chain employs TRBV2 and TRBJ2-7; D gene ambiguous. Between the trimmed V and J ends, which lost 2 bases and 8 bases, there was a span of 7 bases. Germline V gene sequence: CDR1 SNHLY, CDR2 FYNNEI. This CDR3 spans 11 amino acids. The CDR3 DNA reads as TGTGCCAGCAGTGAACGGGCCAAGCAGTACTTC. Its translation is CASSERAKQYF.

Ten or more counts support this clonotype. This chain links TRBV7-2 with TRBJ2-3; D is unresolved. CDR1 is SGHTA and CDR2 is FQGNSA in the germline V gene. CDR3 length: 14 amino acids. V lost 3 bases, J lost 2 bases, and 9 bases lay in between. The CDR3 region has the DNA TGTGCCAGCAGCTTTGGCCCCTTCACAGATACGCAGTATTTT. It is translated as CASSFGPFTDTQYF.

This clonotype was seen a few times. The genes are TRBV18 and TRBJ2-3; D is unclear. V was clipped by 3 bases and J by 4 bases, with 5 bases between them. CDR1 and CDR2 (germline): KGHSH, LQKENI. The CDR3 contains 12 residues. The CDR3 spells CASSPVADTQYF. CDR3 sequence (DNA): TGTGCCAGCTCACCCGTCGCAGATACGCAGTATTTT. The complete variable domain, with remaining parts taken from reference TRBV18 and TRBJ2-3, reads NAGVMQNPRHLVRRRGQEARLRCSPMKGHSHVYWYRQLPEEGLKFMVYLQKENIIDESGMPKERFSAEFPKEGPSILRIQQVVRGDSAAYFCASSPVADTQYFGPGTRLTVL.

Many counts were recorded for this clonotype. V and J are TRBV7-3 and TRBJ1-6; TRBD1 might be the D (5 bases). The germline V gene has CDR1 SGHTA and CDR2 FQGTGA. Trimming pared 5 bases from V and 3 bases from J, leaving 14 bases between. The CDR3 runs to 16 residues. The CDR3 loop reads CASSKRGRDYNSPLHF. The CDR3 DNA reads TGTGCCAGCAGCAAGAGGGGCAGGGACTATAATTCACCCCTCCACTTT.

This clonotype appeared many times. The gene calls are TRBV10-2 and TRBJ1-2; TRBD1 is a possible D gene (6 bases). The CDR3 is 14 residues long. Germline CDR1 WSHSY, CDR2 SAAADI. The V end was cut by 7 bases, the J end by 8 bases, with 20 bases between. CDR3 DNA: TGCGCCAGCACTACGGGACACCACGTTTGGGGCTACACCTTC. Translation gives CASTTGHHVWGYTF.

The CDR3 spells CASSLGLREKTQYF. For the CDR3, the DNA is TGTGCCAGCAGCCTGGGACTTCGGGAAAAGACCCAGTACTTC. This sequence joins TRBV7-2 and TRBJ2-5; TRBD2 might be the D (6 bases). The CDR3 loop spans 14 amino acids. The germline V gene encodes CDR1 SGHTA and CDR2 FQGNSA. The V end was cut by 5 bases, the J end by 6 bases, with 16 bases between.

This clonotype appeared many times. The rearrangement links TRBV5-5 to TRBJ2-2, with TRBD2 as a possible D gene (6 bases). This CDR3 region has 13 residues. V lost 7 bases and J lost 2, with 9 bases in between. Germline-derived CDR1 and CDR2 are SGHKS and YYEKEE (reference sequence). The DNA of the CDR3 is TGTGCCAGCGGGACTTTCAACACCGGGGAGCTGTTTTTT. Encoded protein: CASGTFNTGELFF.

This chain uses TRBV5-5 with TRBJ2-1; 13 bases agree with TRBD2. After removal of 2 bases from V and 6 bases from J, the junction contained 11 bases not matched to a gene. Germline V gene sequence: CDR1 SGHKS, CDR2 YYEKEE (reference sequence). The CDR3 has 18 amino acids. The CDR3 is CASSFGLAGASKGNEQFF. CDR3 sequence (DNA): TGTGCCAGCAGCTTTGGACTAGCGGGAGCAAGTAAGGGCAATGAGCAGTTCTTC. Complete variable domain (other parts from reference TRBV5-5 and TRBJ2-1): DAGVTQSPTHLIKTRGQQVTLRCSPISGHKSVSWYQQVLGQGPQFIFQYYEKEERGRGNFPDRFSARQFPNYSSELNVNALLLGDSALYLCASSFGLAGASKGNEQFFGPGTRLTVL.

V is TRBV5-1 and J is TRBJ2-2, with D perhaps given as TRBD1 or TRBD2 (7 bases each). The CDR3 is made up of 15 amino acids. Germline lookup yields CDR1 SGHRS and CDR2 YFSETQ. V lost 5 bases and J 5 bases, leaving 16 bases between the germline ends. The CDR3 DNA follows: TGCGCCAGCAGTCAGGGGGGGACTCAAACCGGGGAGCTGTTTTTT. This translates into CASSQGGTQTGELFF.

This clonotype was counted ten times or more. The rearrangement uses TRBV6-1 and TRBJ2-7; 9 nucleotides agree with TRBD1. CDR3 length: 14 amino acids. The V gene end was trimmed by 5 bases and the J gene end by 5 bases; junction bases not matched to a gene: 7. Germline CDR1 MNHNS, CDR2 SASEGT. The CDR3 coding sequence is TGTGCCAGCAGTTCCGGGACAGGGTCCCACGAGCAGTACTTC. Amino acids: CASSSGTGSHEQYF.